This T cell receptor (beta chain) came from a study of blood T cell repertoires in COVID-19 (dated by TCRdb to 2018 to 2020). With respect to the entire study: Collaborator samples came from the United States, Italy and Spain and covered acute and convalescent phases of COVID-19. The prospective study material was composed of cDNA or gDNA derived from T cells, B-cell-depleted T cells, or PBMCs. The dataset comprised deeply sampled blood TCRbeta repertoires from subjects exposed to, actively infected with, or recovered from COVID-19. The repertoires were released in a freely available public database meant as a resource for research on the immune response to SARS-CoV-2. Samples came from the ongoing ImmuneRACE study (first 160 participants) plus 1,254 subjects from 6 global collaborators. A de-identified subject ID, COVID-19 status, age in years and sex were almost always included in the sample metadata. Where HLA class I and class II types were available, the types were taken from metadata supplied by the sample provider, not from assay-based typing.

In the prospective study, participants were roughly 18 to 95 years old, resided in under 30 geographic areas of the United States, and were enrolled through a virtual design. In the prospective study, cohorts were assigned on the basis of participant-reported clinical history obtained from a screening survey and a study questionnaire. In the prospective study, mobile phlebotomists collected whole blood, serum and a nasopharyngeal or oropharyngeal swab from each participant. Over an approximately 2-month period, participants in the prospective study had the option of providing additional blood draws and questionnaires. Before DNA extraction, blood samples from the prospective study were shipped at room temperature or frozen. Results and caveats for the whole study, not just this receptor: Clinical and demographic metadata were provided uncurated, with the amount varying by source and participant.

From cysteine to phenylalanine, the CDR3 is 15 amino acids long. The kept DNA is CDR3 alone, 45 bases in frame from the first base. The germline V gene gives CDR1 as MNHEY and CDR2 as SVGAGI. The germline V and J ends show losses of 2 bases and 3 bases respectively, and no gene match explains 7 bases of the junction. Points on this clone: Its antigen remains undetermined. Nothing much larger sits one base from this clone, and base qualities are not available.

TCRbeta CDR3 regions were amplified from genomic DNA using the immunoSEQ Assay, a bias-controlled multiplex PCR. Under the source paper's analysis protocol: Within the assay, amplification of reference gene primers was used to estimate how many nucleated cells each sample contained. To quantify the absolute abundance of each unique TCRbeta CDR3 rearrangement, sequence reads were collapsed and filtered. For each sample, productive Simpson clonality was calculated by taking the square root of Simpson's diversity index across productive rearrangements. The clones in this table, taken by TCRdb from immuneACCESS, are in-frame only. Not every clone is retained; where verified, under half of the shortfall comes from an unresolved V gene, and the cause of the rest is unknown. V and J calls and clone size are given by that table; D and trimming were obtained from the DNA. This sample lists about 240,000 clones; about 86% were detected once. The top ten clonotypes cover about 3.3% of the sample.

The TCR was taken from a woman aged 40 to 50 with acute COVID-19. The chain employs TRBV6-5 and TRBJ2-7, with 7 bases in between that match TRBD1. Sequences were obtained from PBMCs or T cells enriched from blood (not recorded which). The CDR3 reads as follows: CASSYTRDSLYEQYF. The sequenced DNA is TGTGCCAGCAGTTACACCCGGGACAGCCTCTACGAGCAGTACTTC.